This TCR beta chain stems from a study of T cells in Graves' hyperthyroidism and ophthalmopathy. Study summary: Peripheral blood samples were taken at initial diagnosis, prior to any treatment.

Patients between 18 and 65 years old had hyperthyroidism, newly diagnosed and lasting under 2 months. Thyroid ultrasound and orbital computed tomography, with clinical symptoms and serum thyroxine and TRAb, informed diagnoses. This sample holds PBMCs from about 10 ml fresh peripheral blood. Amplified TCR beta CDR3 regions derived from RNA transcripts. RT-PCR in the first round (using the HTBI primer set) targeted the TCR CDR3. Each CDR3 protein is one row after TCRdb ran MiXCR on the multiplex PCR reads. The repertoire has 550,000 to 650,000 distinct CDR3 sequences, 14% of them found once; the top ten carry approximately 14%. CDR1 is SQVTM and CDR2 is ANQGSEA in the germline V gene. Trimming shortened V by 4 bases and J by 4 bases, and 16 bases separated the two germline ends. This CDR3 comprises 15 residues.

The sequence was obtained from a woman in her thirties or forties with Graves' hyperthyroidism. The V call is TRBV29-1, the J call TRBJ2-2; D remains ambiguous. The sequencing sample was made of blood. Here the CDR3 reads CSVVGTAESTGELFF. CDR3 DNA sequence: TGCAGCGTTGTGGGTACAGCTGAATCCACCGGGGAGCTGTTTTTT.